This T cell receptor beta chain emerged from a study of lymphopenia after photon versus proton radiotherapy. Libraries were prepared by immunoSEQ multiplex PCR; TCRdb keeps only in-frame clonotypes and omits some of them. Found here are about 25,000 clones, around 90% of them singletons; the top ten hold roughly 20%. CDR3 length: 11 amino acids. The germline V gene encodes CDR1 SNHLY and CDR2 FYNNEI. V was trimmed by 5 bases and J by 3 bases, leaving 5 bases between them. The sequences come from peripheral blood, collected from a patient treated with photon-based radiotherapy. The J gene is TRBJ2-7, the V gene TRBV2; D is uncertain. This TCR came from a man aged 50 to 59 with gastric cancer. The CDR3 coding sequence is TGTGCCAGCAGTTCCGGCTACGAGCAGTACTTC. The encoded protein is CASSSGYEQYF. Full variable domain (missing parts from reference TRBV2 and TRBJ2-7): EPEVTQTPSHQVTQMGQEVILRCVPISNHLYFYWYRQILGQKVEFLVSFYNNEISEKSEIFDDQFSVERPDGSNFTLKIRSTKLEDSAMYFCASSSGYEQYFGPGTRLTVT.